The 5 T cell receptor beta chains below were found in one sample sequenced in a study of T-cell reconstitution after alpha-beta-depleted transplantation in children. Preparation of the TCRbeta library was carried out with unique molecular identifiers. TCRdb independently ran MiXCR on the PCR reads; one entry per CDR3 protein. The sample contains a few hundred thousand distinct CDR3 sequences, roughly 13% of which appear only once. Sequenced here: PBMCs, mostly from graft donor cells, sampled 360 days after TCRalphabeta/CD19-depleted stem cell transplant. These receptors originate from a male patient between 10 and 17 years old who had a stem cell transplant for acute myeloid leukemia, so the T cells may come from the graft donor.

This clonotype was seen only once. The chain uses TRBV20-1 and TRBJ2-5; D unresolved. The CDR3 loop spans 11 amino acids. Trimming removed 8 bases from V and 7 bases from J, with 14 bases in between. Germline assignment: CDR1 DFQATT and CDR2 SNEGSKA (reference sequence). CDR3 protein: CSTPTVGTQYF. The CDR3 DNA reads TGCAGTACCCCCACCGTGGGGACCCAGTACTTC.

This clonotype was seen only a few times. The CDR3 reads CASSLSAPAGDTQYF. The CDR3 nucleotides read TGTGCCAGCAGTTTAAGCGCCCCGGCGGGGGATACGCAGTATTTT. The rearrangement links TRBV27 to TRBJ2-3, with D perhaps matching TRBD2 (6 bases). This CDR3 region has 15 residues. V lost 2 bases and J 6 bases, leaving 15 bases between the germline ends. Germline V lookup: CDR1 MNHEY, CDR2 SMNVEV (reference sequence).

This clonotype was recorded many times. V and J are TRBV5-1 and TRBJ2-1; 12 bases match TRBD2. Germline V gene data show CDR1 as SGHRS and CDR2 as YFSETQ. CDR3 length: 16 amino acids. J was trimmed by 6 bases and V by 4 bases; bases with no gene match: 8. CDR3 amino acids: CASSTRLAGVFNEQFF. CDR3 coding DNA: TGCGCCAGCAGCACGCGACTAGCGGGAGTCTTCAATGAGCAGTTCTTC.

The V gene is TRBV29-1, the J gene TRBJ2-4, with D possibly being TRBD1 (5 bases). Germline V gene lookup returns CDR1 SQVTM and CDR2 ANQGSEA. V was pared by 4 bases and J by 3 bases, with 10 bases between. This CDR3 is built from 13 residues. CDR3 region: CSVATANKNIQYF. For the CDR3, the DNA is TGCAGCGTTGCGACAGCGAACAAAAACATTCAGTACTTC.

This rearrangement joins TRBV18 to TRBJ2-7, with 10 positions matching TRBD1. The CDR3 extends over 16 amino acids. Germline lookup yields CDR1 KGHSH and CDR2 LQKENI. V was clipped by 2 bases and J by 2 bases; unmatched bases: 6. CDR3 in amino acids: CASSPATGTGAYEQYF. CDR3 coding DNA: TGTGCCAGCTCACCAGCAACCGGGACAGGGGCCTACGAGCAGTACTTC.